The TCR beta chain under discussion was sequenced for a study of diagnostic markers for celiac disease. One entry per CDR3 protein, without DNA, is what TCRdb gives after re-calling the reads. This sample's table has about 4,000 distinct CDR3 sequences. This clonotype ranks as medium-sized in terms of frequency. The CDR3 has 15 residues. Germline V gene sequence: CDR1 SGHTA, CDR2 FQGNSA. The gene calls are TRBV7-2 and TRBJ1-6; the TCRdb call, TRBD1, lacks DNA for checking. The sequenced sample consisted of either unsorted cells or a sorted T cell fraction (not recorded which). This clonotype was sampled from a human donor. This table probably holds off-target reads from a library built for another chain. This chain's CDR3 is CASSLGQGYNSPLHF.